The entry that follows covers one TCR beta chain sequence. Profiled with immunoSEQ multiplex PCR; TCRdb holds only in-frame clones, not every one. The sample lists tens of thousands of clones, 85% to 90% occurring once. This entry comes from a study of T cell responses to AZD1222 COVID-19 vaccine. The CDR3 contains 15 residues. Germline V gives CDR1 SNHLY, CDR2 FYNNEI. The V and J ends lost 4 bases and 0 bases respectively, with 12 bases between them. The source is an adult who received the AZD1222 COVID-19 vaccine. Sequenced material: peripheral blood, taken 28 days after the second AZD1222 dose. This chain joins TRBV2 and TRBJ1-1; D remains ambiguous. Here the CDR3 reads CASSGQEDMNTEAFF. As DNA, the CDR3 is TGTGCCAGCAGTGGCCAGGAAGACATGAACACTGAAGCTTTCTTT.